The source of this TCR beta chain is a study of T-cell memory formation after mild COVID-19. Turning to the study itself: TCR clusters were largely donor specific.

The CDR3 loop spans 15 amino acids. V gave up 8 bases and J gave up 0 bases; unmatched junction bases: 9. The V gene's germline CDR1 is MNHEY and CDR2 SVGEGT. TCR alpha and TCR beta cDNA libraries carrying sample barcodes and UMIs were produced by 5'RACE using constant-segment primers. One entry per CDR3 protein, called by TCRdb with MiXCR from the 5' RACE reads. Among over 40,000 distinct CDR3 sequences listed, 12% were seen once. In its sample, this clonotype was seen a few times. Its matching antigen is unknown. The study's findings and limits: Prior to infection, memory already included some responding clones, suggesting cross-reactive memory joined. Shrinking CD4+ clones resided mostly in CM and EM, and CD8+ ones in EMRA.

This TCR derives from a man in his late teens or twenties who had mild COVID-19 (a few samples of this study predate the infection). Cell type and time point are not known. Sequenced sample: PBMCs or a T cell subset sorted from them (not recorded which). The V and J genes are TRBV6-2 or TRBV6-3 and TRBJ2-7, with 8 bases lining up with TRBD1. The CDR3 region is CASGTGTGSSYEQYV. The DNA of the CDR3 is TGTGCCAGCGGGACCGGGACAGGCAGCTCCTACGAGCAGTACGTC.